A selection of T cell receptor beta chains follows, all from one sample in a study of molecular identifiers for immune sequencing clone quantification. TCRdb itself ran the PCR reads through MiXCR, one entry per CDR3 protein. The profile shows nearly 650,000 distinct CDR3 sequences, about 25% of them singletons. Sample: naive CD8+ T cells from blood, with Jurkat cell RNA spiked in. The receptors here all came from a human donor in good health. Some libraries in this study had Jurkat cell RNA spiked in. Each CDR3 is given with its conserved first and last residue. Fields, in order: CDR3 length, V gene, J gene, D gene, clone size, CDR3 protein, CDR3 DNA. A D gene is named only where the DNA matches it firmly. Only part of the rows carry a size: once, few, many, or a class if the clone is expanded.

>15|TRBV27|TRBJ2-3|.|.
CASSMSAGLTDTQYF
TGTGCCAGCAGTATGTCCGCGGGACTTACAGATACGCAGTATTTT
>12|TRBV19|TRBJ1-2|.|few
CASSGQGFGYTF
TGTGCCAGTAGTGGGCAGGGGTTTGGCTACACCTTC
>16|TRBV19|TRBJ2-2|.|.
CASSIATRGYVGELFF
TGTGCCAGTAGTATAGCTACTAGGGGGTACGTCGGGGAGCTGTTTTTT
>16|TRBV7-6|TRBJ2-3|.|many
CASSLETVRRADTQYF
TGTGCCAGCAGCCTAGAGACAGTCAGGCGGGCCGATACGCAGTATTTT
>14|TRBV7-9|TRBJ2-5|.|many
CASSLAGTGETQYF
TGTGCCAGCAGCTTAGCGGGGACGGGGGAGACCCAGTACTTC
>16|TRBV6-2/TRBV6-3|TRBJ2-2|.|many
CASSYHGTTNTGELFF
TGTGCCAGCAGTTATCACGGGACAACGAACACCGGGGAGCTGTTTTTT
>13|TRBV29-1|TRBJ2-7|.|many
CSVEGTEMNEQYF
TGCAGCGTTGAAGGGACAGAGATGAACGAGCAGTACTTC
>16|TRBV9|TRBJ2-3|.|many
CASSAGSGQTTDTQYF
TGTGCCAGCAGCGCGGGCAGTGGGCAGACCACAGATACGCAGTATTTT
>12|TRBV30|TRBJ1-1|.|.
CAWTVGATEAFF
TGTGCCTGGACAGTAGGGGCCACTGAAGCTTTCTTT
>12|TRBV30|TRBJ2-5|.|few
CAWSVLEETQYF
TGTGCCTGGAGTGTACTAGAAGAGACCCAGTACTTC
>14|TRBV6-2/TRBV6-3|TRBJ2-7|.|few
CASSYTTILDEQYF
TGTGCCAGCAGTTACACGACCATTCTGGACGAGCAGTACTTC
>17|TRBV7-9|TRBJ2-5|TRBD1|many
CASSLTPTGAYLETQYF
TGTGCCAGCAGCTTAACCCCGACAGGGGCTTACTTGGAGACCCAGTACTTC
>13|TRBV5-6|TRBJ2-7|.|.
CASSFRRGWGRYF
TGTGCCAGCAGCTTTCGGCGGGGGTGGGGGCGGTACTTC
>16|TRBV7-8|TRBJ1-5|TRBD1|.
CASSFGDRGIGQPQHF
TGTGCCAGCAGCTTCGGGGACAGGGGGATAGGTCAGCCCCAGCATTTT
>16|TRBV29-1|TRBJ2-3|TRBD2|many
CSAKGLAGDPTDTQYF
TGCAGCGCCAAGGGACTAGCGGGGGACCCCACAGATACGCAGTATTTT
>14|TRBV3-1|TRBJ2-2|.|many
CASRLQGNTGELFF
TGTGCCAGCAGACTACAGGGGAACACCGGGGAGCTGTTTTTT
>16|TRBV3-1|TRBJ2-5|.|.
CACSQVGGAVVETQYF
TGTGCCTGCAGCCAAGTTGGAGGGGCCGTGGTGGAGACCCAGTACTTC
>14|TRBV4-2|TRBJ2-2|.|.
CATECDVNTGELFF
TGTGCCACGGAGTGCGACGTGAACACCGGGGAGCTGTTTTTT
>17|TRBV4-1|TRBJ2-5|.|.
CASSQEPRTRVGETQYF
TGCGCCAGCAGCCAAGAGCCCAGGACCCGGGTTGGGGAGACCCAGTACTTC
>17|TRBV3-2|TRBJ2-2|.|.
CASSRGLADSNTGELFF
TGTGCCAGCAGCCGAGGACTAGCGGATTCGAACACCGGGGAGCTGTTTTTT
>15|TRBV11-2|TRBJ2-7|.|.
CASSLEVAATYEQYF
TGTGCCAGCAGCTTAGAGGTAGCGGCAACCTACGAGCAGTACTTC
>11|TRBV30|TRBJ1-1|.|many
CAWSQGAEAFF
TGTGCCTGGAGCCAGGGAGCTGAAGCTTTCTTT
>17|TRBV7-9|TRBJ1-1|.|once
CASSLVPGWGMNTEAFF
TGTGCCAGCAGCTTAGTTCCGGGGTGGGGGATGAACACTGAAGCTTTCTTT
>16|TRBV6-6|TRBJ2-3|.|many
CASSYSSAGGKDTQYF
TGTGCCAGCAGTTACTCGAGTGCAGGGGGGAAAGATACGCAGTATTTT
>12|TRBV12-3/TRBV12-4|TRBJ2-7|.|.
CASSLITYEQYF
TGTGCCAGCAGTTTAATCACCTACGAGCAGTACTTC
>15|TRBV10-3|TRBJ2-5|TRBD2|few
CAISDRLAGEETQYF
TGTGCCATCAGTGATAGGCTAGCGGGGGAAGAGACCCAGTACTTC
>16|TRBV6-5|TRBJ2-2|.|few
CASSSYAKGVTGELFF
TGTGCCAGCAGTTCCTACGCAAAAGGGGTGACCGGGGAGCTGTTTTTT
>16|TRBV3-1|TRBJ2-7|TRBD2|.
CASSRWGLAGDYEQYF
TGTGCCAGCAGCCGATGGGGACTAGCGGGGGACTATGAGCAGTACTTC
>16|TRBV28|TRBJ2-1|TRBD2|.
CASSPILLAGRDEQFF
TGTGCCAGCAGTCCCATCTTGCTAGCGGGAAGGGATGAGCAGTTCTTC
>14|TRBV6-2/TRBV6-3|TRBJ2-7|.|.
CASSPTETRYEQYF
TGTGCCAGCAGCCCGACAGAGACTCGATACGAGCAGTACTTC
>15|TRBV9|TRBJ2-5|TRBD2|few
CASSVMGLGEETQYF
TGTGCCAGCAGCGTAATGGGACTAGGGGAAGAGACCCAGTACTTC
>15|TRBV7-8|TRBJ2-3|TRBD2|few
CASSRTSTYTDTQYF
TGTGCCAGCAGCCGGACTAGCACCTACACAGATACGCAGTATTTT
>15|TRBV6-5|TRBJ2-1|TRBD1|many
CASSSLQGRFYEQFF
TGTGCCAGCAGTTCCCTACAGGGGCGGTTTTATGAGCAGTTCTTC
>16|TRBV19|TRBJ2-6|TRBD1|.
CASTEKGTAGANVLTF
TGTGCCAGTACCGAGAAAGGGACAGCTGGGGCCAACGTCCTGACTTTC
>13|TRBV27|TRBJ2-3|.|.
CASRDGRTDTQYF
TGTGCCAGCCGAGACGGGCGGACAGATACGCAGTATTTT
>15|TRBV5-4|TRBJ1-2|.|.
CASSLVQTPDYGYTF
TGTGCCAGCAGCTTGGTACAGACCCCCGACTATGGCTACACCTTC
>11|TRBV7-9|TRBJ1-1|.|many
CASRGYTEAFF
TGTGCCAGCAGGGGCTACACTGAAGCTTTCTTT
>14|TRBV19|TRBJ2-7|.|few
CASSWSPGAYEQYF
TGTGCCAGTAGTTGGTCCCCGGGAGCCTACGAGCAGTACTTC
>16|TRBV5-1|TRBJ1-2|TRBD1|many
CASSLEGTAILYGYTF
TGCGCCAGCAGCTTGGAGGGGACAGCAATCCTCTATGGCTACACCTTC
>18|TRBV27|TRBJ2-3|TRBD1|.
CASSHLGRNRGLADTQYF
TGTGCCAGCAGCCACCTCGGGCGGAACAGGGGGCTCGCAGATACGCAGTATTTT
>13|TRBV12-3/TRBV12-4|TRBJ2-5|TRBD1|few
CASSRTGLETQYF
TGTGCCAGCAGTCGGACAGGGTTAGAGACCCAGTACTTC
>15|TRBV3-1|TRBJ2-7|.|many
CASSQVGGASYEQYF
TGTGCCAGCAGCCAAGTAGGAGGCGCCTCCTACGAGCAGTACTTC
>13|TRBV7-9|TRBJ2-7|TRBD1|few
CASSPLGTGPMYF
TGTGCCAGCAGCCCCCTCGGGACAGGCCCAATGTACTTC
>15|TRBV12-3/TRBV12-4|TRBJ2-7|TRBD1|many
CASRAGGQGVYEQYF
TGTGCCAGCAGAGCCGGGGGACAGGGAGTCTACGAGCAGTACTTC
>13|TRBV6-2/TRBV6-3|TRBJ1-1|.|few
CASSYGGLTEAFF
TGTGCCAGCAGTTACGGGGGGCTCACTGAAGCTTTCTTT
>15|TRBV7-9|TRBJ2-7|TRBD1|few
CASSPGGDGSYEQYF
TGTGCCAGCAGCCCAGGGGGCGATGGCTCCTACGAGCAGTACTTC
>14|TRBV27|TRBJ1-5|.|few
CASGLGRQGGPQHF
TGTGCCAGCGGACTGGGACGCCAAGGGGGACCCCAGCATTTT
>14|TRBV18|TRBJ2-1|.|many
CASSPTGLDNEQFF
TGTGCCAGCTCACCGACGGGGTTGGACAATGAGCAGTTCTTC
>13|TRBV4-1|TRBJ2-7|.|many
CASSQELGRSQYF
TGCGCCAGCAGCCAAGAACTAGGGAGAAGTCAGTACTTC
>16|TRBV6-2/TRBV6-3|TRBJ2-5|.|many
CASSYLGVPAQETQYF
TGTGCCAGCAGTTACCTGGGTGTTCCGGCCCAAGAGACCCAGTACTTC
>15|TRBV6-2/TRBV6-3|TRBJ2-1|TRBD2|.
CASSYDWDYYNEQFF
TGTGCCAGCAGTTACGATTGGGACTATTACAATGAGCAGTTCTTC
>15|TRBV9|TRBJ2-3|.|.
CAGSYRDISTDTQYF
TGTGCCGGCAGCTATAGAGACATTAGCACAGATACGCAGTATTTT
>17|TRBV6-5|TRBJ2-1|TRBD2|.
CASRTTKTSSSYNEQFF
TGTGCCAGCAGAACTACTAAGACTAGCAGCTCCTACAATGAGCAGTTCTTC
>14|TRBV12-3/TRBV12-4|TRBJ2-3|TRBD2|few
CASSIAGAVDTQYF
TGTGCCAGCAGTATAGCGGGGGCGGTAGATACGCAGTATTTT
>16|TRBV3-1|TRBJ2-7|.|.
CASSPKKPGRWGEQYF
TGTGCCAGCAGCCCGAAAAAGCCAGGGCGCTGGGGGGAGCAGTACTTC